Reported below is one T cell receptor beta chain. The sample is drawn from a study of blood T cell repertoires in COVID-19. For the study at large: Nucleic acid was either cDNA or gDNA, and it came from T cells, B-cell-depleted T cells, or PBMCs.

The method was immunoSEQ multiplex PCR; TCRdb's version includes in-frame clones alone and lacks a portion of them. The sample lists approximately 90,000 clones, roughly 88% occurring once. V dropped 4 bases and J dropped 0; count of bases not matched to a gene: 8. The CDR3 contains 16 residues. The germline CDR1 and CDR2 sequences are MGHRA and YSYEKL. This TCR was recovered from a human donor in a cohort sampled during active COVID-19. The rearrangement joins TRBV4-1 to TRBJ1-2; the match to TRBD1 covers 7 bases. The sample consisted of peripheral blood. The CDR3 nucleotides read TGCGCCAGCAGCCCCAATTCGGGACAGACTAACTATGGCTACACCTTC. It specifies CASSPNSGQTNYGYTF.